This TCR beta chain comes out of a study of cytomegalovirus exposure and HLA in healthy donors. Study-level background: Across around 400 genotyped donors, 65% to 90% landed in the Caucasian-associated ancestry cluster. General study findings and limits: What TCR beta sequences reportedly achieved was accurate prediction of HLA-A and HLA-B alleles in most subjects.

In germline, CDR1 is KGHSH, CDR2 LQKENI. CDR3 length: 16 residues. V lost 3 bases and J lost 7; bases outside the gene matches: 8. Donors sampled were nominally healthy, though unrecorded immune exposures were likely. PCR was performed using 60 Vbeta and 13 Jbeta primers. Profiling relied on immunoSEQ multiplex PCR, and the TCRdb table lists in-frame clones only, not all of them. The repertoire holds some 170,000 clones, with roughly four fifths as singletons. This clone was picked up a small number of times. Its target is not known. This rearrangement joins TRBV18 to TRBJ1-6; TRBD1 agrees at 8 bases. Sample: PBMCs. The sequence was obtained from a woman aged 45-60 years in good health and CMV-seropositive. The CDR3 DNA follows: TGTGCCAGCTCACCGGTGGACAGGGTTCGAAATTCACCCCTCCACTTT. It translates to CASSPVDRVRNSPLHF.